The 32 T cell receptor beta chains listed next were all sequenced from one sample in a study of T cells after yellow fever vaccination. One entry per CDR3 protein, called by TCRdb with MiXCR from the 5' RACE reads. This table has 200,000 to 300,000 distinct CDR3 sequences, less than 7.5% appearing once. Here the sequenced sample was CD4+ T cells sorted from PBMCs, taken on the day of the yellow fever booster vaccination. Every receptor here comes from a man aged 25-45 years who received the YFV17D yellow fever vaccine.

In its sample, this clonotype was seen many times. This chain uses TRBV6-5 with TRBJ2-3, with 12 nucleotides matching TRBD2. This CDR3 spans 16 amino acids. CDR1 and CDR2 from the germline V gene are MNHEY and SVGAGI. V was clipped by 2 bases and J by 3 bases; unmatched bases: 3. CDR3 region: CASSYAGLAGTDTQYF. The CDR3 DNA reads TGTGCCAGCAGTTACGCGGGACTAGCGGGTACAGATACGCAGTATTTT.

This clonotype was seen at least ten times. As DNA, the CDR3 is TGCGCCAGCAGCTTGACAGGGGGCCAACACGGTGGAAATGAGCAGTTCTTC. This codes for CASSLTGGQHGGNEQFF. This chain uses TRBV5-1 with TRBJ2-1; TRBD1 aligns across 9 bases. Germline trimming cut 1 base from V and 7 bases from J; bases unmatched to any gene: 12. Germline V gene data show CDR1 as SGHRS and CDR2 as YFSETQ. This CDR3 contains 17 residues.

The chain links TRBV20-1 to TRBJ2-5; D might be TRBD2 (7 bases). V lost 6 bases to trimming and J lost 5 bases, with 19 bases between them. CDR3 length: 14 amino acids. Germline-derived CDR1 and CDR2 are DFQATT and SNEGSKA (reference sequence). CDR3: CSAPSAGGRETQYF. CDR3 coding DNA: TGCAGTGCCCCCTCCGCCGGGGGGCGTGAGACCCAGTACTTC.

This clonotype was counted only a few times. The CDR3: CASSPAPQGAYEQYF. The CDR3 DNA reads as TGCGCCAGCAGCCCGGCCCCCCAGGGGGCCTACGAGCAGTACTTC. The J gene is TRBJ2-7, the V gene TRBV5-1; 7 bases map to TRBD1. Per the germline V gene, CDR1 is SGHRS and CDR2 is YFSETQ. There are 15 residues in the CDR3. V lost 4 bases, J lost 2 bases, and 9 bases stayed unmatched.

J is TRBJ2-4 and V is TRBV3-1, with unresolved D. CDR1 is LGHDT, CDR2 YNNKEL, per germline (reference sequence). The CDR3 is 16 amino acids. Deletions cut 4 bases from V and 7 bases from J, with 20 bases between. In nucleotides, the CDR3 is TGTGCCAGCAGCCCTGAACCTCAATTAGTTCGCAACATTCAGTACTTC. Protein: CASSPEPQLVRNIQYF.

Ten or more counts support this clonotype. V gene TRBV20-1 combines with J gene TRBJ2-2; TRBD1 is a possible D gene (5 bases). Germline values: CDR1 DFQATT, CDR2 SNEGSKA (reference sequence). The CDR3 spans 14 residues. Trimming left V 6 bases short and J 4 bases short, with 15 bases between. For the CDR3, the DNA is TGCAGTGCCATTGATCAGGGCCGCACCGGGGAGCTGTTTTTT. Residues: CSAIDQGRTGELFF.

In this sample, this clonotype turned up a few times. CDR3 sequence reads: CASSLAGHGTDTQYF. CDR3 sequence (DNA): TGTGCCAGCAGCTTAGCGGGACACGGCACAGATACGCAGTATTTT. The gene calls are TRBV7-2 and TRBJ2-3; tentatively, D is TRBD1 (6 bases). The germline CDR1 and CDR2 sequences are SGHTA and FQGNSA. The CDR3 spans 15 residues. Deletions cut 0 bases from V and 1 base from J, with 8 bases between.

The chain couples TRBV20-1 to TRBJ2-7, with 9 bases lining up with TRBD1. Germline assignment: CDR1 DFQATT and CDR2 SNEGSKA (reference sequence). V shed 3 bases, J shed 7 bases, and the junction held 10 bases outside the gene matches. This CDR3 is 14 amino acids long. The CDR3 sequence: CSASRTGEWREQYF. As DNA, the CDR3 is TGCAGTGCTAGCCGGACAGGGGAGTGGAGAGAGCAGTACTTC.

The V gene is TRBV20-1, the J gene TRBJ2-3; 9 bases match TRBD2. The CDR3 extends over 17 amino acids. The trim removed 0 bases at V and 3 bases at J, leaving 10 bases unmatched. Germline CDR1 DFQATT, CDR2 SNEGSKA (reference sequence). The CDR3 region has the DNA TGCAGTGCTAGAGAATCCCTAGCGGGACTTAGAACAGATACGCAGTATTTT. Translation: CSARESLAGLRTDTQYF.

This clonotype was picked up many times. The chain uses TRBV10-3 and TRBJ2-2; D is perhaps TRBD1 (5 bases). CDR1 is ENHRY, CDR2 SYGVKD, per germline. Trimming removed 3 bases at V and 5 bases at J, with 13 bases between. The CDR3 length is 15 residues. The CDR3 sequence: CAISDRTNWTGELFF. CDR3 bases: TGTGCCATCAGTGATAGGACAAACTGGACCGGGGAGCTGTTTTTT.

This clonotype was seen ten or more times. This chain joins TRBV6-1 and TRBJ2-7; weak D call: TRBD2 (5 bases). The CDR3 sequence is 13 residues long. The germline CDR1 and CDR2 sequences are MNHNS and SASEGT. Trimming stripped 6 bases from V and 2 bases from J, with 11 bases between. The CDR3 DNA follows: TGTGCCAGCAGCTTGACGGGAACCTACGAGCAGTACTTC. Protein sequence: CASSLTGTYEQYF.

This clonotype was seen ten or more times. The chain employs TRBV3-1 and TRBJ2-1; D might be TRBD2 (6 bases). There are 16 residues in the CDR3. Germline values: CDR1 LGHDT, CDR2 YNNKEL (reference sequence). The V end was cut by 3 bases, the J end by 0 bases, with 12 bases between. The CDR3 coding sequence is TGTGCCAGCAGCCAGGGCGGGACTCTCTCCTACAATGAGCAGTTCTTC. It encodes CASSQGGTLSYNEQFF.

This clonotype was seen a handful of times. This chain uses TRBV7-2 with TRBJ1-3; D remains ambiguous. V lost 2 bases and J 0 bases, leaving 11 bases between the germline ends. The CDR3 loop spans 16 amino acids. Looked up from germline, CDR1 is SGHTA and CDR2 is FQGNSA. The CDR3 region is CASSLYLGTSGNTIYF. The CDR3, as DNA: TGTGCCAGCAGCTTATATCTGGGCACCTCTGGAAACACCATATATTTT. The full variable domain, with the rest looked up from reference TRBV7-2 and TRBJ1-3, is GAGVSQSPSNKVTEKGKDVELRCDPISGHTALYWYRQSLGQGLEFLIYFQGNSAPDKSGLPSDRFSAERTGGSVSTLTIQRTQQEDSAVYLCASSLYLGTSGNTIYFGEGSWLTVV.

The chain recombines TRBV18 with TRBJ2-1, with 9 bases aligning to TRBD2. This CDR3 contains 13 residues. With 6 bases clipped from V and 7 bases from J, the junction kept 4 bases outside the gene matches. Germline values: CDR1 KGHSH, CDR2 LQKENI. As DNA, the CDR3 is TGTGCCAGCTCCGGTAGCGGGAGAAATGAGCAGTTCTTC. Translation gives CASSGSGRNEQFF.

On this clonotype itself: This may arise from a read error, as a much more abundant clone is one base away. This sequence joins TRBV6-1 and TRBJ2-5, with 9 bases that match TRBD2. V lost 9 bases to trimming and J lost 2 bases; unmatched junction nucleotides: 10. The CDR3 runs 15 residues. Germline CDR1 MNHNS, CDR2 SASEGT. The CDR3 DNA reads TGTGCCAGTCTGGCGGGGGGGCAGCCTCAAGAGACCCAGTACTTC. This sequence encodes CASLAGGQPQETQYF.

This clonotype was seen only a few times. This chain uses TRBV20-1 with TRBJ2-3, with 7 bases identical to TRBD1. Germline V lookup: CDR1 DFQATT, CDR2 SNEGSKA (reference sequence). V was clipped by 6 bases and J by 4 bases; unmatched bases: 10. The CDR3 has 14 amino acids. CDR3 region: CSATGQTVSDTQYF. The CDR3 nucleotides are TGCAGTGCCACGGGACAGACAGTTTCAGATACGCAGTATTTT.

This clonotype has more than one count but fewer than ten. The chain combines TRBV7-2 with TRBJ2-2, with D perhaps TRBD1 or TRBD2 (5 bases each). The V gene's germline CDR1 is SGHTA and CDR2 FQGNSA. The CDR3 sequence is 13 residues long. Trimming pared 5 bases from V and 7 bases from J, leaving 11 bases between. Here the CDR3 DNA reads TGTGCCAGCAGCCGGACGAGGGGCGGGGAGCTGTTTTTT. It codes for CASSRTRGGELFF. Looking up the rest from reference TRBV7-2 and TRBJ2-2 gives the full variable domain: GAGVSQSPSNKVTEKGKDVELRCDPISGHTALYWYRQSLGQGLEFLIYFQGNSAPDKSGLPSDRFSAERTGGSVSTLTIQRTQQEDSAVYLCASSRTRGGELFFGEGSRLTVL.

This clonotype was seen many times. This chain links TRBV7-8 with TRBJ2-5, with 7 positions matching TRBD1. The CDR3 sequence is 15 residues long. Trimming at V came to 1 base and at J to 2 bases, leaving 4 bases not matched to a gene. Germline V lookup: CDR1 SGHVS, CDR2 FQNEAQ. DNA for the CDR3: TGTGCCAGCAGCTTAGGGACAGGAATTCAAGAGACCCAGTACTTC. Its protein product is CASSLGTGIQETQYF.

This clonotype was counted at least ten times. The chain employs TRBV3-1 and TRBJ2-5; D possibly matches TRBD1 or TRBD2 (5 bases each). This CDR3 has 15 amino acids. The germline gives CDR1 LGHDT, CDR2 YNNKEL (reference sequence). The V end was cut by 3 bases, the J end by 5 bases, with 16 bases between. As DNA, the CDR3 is TGTGCCAGCAGCCACCCGGGGCCCAGACGGGAGACCCAGTACTTC. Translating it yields CASSHPGPRRETQYF.

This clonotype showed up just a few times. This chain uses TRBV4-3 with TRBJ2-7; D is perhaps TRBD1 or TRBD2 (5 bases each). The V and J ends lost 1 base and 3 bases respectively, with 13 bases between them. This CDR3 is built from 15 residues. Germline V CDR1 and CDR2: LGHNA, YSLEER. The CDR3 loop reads CASSQVLAGSYEQYF. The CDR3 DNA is TGCGCCAGCAGCCAAGTTTTGGCAGGGAGCTACGAGCAGTACTTC.

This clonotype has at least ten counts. CDR3 residues: CASTLQLNTEAFF. CDR3 coding DNA: TGCGCCAGCACCTTACAGCTGAACACTGAAGCTTTCTTT. The chain carries TRBV5-1 and TRBJ1-1; D ambiguous. The CDR3 spans 13 residues. Trimming shortened V by 6 bases and J by 0 bases, and 9 bases separated the two germline ends. In germline, CDR1 is SGHRS, CDR2 YFSETQ.

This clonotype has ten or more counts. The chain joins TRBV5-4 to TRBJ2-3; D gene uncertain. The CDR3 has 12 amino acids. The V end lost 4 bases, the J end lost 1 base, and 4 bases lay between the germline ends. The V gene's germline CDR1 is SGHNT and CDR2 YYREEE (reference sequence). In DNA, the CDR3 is TGTGCCAGCAGCATGCGCACAGATACGCAGTATTTT. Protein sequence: CASSMRTDTQYF.

The CDR3 DNA sequence: TGCAGTGCTAGCGGCGGGATATCCTTTGAGCAGTACTTC. It translates to CSASGGISFEQYF. This chain uses TRBV20-1 with TRBJ2-7; tentative D call: TRBD2 (6 bases). Germline assignment: CDR1 DFQATT and CDR2 SNEGSKA (reference sequence). The CDR3 has 13 residues. V lost 3 bases, J lost 7 bases, and 16 bases lay in between.

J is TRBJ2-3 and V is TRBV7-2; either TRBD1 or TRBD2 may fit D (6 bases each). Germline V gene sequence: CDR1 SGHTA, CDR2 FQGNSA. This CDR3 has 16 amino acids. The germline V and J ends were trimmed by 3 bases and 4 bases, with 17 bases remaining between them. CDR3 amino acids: CASSFLRGPIADTQYF. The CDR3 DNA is TGTGCCAGCAGCTTCCTTCGGGGGCCGATAGCAGATACGCAGTATTTT.

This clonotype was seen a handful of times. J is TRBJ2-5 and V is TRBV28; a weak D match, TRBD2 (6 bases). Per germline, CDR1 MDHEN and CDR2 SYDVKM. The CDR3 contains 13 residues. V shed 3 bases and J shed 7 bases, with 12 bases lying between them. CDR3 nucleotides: TGTGCCAGCAGTTTGGGGACTCGTGGGACCCAGTACTTC. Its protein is CASSLGTRGTQYF.

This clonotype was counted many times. The DNA for the CDR3 is TGTGCCAGTAGTATGCGGCAGGAGCCCACGGCCCAGTACTTC. Its protein is CASSMRQEPTAQYF. V gene TRBV19 combines with J gene TRBJ2-5; D call uncertain. The CDR3 sequence is 14 residues long. Germline CDR1 and CDR2: LNHDA and SQIVND (reference sequence). Trimming cost V 3 bases and J 9 bases, with 17 bases left between them.

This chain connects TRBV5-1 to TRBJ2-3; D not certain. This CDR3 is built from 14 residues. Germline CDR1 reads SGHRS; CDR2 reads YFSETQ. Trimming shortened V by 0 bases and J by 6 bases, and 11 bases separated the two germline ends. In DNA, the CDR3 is TGCGCCAGCAGCTTGGGGACGTTCATGGATACGCAGTATTTT. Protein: CASSLGTFMDTQYF.

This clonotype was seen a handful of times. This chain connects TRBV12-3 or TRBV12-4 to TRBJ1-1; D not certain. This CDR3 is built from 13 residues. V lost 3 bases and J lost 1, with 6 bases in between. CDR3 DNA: TGTGCCAGCAGTTTTGTCAGGAACACTGAAGCTTTCTTT. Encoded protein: CASSFVRNTEAFF.

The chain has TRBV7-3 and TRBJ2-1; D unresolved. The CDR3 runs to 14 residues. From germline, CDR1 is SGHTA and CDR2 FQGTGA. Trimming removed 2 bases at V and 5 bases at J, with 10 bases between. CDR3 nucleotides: TGTGCCAGCAGCTTACAGCCAGCTAACAATGAGCAGTTCTTC. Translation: CASSLQPANNEQFF.

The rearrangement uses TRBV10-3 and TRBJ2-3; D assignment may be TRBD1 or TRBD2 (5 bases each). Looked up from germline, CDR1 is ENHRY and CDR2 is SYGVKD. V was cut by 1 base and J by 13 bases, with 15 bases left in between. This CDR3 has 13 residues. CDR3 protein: CAISEFEGTPEYF. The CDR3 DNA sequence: TGTGCCATCAGTGAGTTCGAGGGGACCCCAGAGTATTTT.

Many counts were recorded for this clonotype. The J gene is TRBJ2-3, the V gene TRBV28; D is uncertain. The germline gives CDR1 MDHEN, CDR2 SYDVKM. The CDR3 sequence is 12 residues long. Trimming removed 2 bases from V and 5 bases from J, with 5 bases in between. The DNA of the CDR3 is TGTGCCAGCAGTTTAATAGTAGATACGCAGTATTTT. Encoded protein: CASSLIVDTQYF.

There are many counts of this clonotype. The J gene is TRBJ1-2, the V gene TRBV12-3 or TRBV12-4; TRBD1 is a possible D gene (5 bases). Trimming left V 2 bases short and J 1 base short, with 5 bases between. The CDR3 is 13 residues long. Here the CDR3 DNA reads TGTGCCAGCAGTTTAAGGGGTAACTATGGCTACACCTTC. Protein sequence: CASSLRGNYGYTF.